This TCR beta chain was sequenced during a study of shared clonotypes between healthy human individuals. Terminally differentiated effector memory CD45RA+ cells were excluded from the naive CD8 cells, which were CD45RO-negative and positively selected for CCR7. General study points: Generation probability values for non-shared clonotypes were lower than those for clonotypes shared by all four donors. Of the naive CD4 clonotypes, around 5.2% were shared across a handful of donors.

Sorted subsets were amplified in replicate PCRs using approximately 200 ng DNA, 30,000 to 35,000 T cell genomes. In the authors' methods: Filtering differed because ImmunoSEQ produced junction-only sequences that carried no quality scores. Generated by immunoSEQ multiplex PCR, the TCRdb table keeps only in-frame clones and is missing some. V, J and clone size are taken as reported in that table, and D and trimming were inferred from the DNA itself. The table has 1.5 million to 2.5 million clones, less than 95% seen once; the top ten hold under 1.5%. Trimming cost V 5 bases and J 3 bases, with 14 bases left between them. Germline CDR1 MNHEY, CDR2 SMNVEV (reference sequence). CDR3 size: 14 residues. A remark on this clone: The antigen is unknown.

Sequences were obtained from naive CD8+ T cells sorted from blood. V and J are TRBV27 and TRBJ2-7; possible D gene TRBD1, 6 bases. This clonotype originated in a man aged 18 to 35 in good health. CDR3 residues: CASSPRGNNYEQYF. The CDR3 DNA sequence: TGTGCCAGCAGTCCAAGGGGGAACAACTACGAGCAGTACTTC.